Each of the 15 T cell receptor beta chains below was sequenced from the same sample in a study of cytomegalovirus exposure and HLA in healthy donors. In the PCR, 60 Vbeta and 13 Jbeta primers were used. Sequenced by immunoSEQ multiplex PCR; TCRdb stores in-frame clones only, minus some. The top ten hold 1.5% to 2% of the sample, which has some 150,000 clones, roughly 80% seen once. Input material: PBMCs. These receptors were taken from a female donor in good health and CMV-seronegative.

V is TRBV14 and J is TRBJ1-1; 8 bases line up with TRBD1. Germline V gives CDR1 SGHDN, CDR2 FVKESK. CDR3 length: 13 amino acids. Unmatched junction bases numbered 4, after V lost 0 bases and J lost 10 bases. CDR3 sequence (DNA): TGTGCCAGCAGCCAAGACAGGACAGGGCCAGCTTTCTTT. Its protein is CASSQDRTGPAFF.

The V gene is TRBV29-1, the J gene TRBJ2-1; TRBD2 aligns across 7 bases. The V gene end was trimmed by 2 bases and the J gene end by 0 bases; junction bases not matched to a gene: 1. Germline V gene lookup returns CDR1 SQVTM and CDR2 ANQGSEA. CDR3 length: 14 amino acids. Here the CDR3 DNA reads TGCAGCGTTGAACGCGGGAGCTCCTACAATGAGCAGTTCTTC. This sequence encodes CSVERGSSYNEQFF.

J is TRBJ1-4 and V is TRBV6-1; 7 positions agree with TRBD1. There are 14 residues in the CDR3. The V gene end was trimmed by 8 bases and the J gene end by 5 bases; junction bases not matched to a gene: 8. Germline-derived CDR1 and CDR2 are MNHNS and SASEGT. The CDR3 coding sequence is TGTGCCAGCCGACAGGGTACCCTAAATGAAAAACTGTTTTTT. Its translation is CASRQGTLNEKLFF.

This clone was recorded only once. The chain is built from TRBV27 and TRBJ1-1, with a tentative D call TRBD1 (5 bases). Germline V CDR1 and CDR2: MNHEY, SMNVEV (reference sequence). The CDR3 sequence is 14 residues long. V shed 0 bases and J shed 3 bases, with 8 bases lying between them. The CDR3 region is CASSLSGVDTEAFF. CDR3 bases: TGTGCCAGCAGTTTATCAGGGGTCGACACTGAAGCTTTCTTT.

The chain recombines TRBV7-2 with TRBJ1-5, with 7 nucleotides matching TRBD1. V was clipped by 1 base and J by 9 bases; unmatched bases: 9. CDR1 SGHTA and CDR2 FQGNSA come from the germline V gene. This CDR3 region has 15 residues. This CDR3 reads CASSLEGRRQGPQHF. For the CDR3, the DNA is TGTGCCAGCAGCTTAGAAGGTAGACGACAGGGGCCCCAGCATTTT.

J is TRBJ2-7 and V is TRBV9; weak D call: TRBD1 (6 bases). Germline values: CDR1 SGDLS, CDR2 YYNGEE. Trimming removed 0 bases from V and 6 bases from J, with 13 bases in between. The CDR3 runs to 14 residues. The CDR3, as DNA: TGTGCCAGCAGCGTAGTAGGGGGAGCGGCCGAGCAGTACTTC. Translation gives CASSVVGGAAEQYF.

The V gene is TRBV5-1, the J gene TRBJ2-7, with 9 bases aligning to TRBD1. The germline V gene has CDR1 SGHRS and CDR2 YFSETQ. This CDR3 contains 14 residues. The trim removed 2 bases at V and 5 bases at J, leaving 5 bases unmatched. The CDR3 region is CASSLGQGIDEQYF. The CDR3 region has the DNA TGCGCCAGCAGCTTAGGACAGGGGATAGACGAGCAGTACTTC.

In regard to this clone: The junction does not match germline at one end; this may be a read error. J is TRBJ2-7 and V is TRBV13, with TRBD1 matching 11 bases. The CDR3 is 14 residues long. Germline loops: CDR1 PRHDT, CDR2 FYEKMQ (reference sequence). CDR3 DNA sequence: TGTGCCAGCAGCCTAGGACAGGGGGCGGGGGAGCAGTACTTC. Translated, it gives CASSLGQGAGEQYF.

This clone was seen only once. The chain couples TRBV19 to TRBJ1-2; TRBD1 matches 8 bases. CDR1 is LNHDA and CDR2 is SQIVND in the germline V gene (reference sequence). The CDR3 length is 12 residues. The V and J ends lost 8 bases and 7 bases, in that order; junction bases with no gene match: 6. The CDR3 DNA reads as TGTGCCAGTGCAGGGGGCGCGGGTGGCTACACCTTC. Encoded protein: CASAGGAGGYTF.

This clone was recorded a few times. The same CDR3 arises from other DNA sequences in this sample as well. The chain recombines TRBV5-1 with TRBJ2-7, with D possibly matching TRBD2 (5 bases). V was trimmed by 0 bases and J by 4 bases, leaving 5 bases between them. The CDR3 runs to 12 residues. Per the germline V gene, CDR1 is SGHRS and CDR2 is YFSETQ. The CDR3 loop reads CASSLGGYEQYF. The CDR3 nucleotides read TGCGCCAGCAGCTTGGGAGGGTACGAGCAGTACTTC.

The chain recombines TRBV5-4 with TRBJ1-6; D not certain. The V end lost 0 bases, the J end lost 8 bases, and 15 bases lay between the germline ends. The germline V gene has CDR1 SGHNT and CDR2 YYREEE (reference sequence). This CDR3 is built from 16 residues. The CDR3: CASSLARDVRDSPLHF. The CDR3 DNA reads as TGTGCCAGCAGCTTGGCCCGGGATGTGAGGGATTCACCCCTCCACTTT.

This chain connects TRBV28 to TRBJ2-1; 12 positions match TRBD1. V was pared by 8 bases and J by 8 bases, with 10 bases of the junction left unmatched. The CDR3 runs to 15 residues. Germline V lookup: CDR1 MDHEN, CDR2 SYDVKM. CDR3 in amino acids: CASRAGTGGGDEQFF. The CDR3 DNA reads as TGTGCCAGCCGTGCCGGGACAGGGGGCGGCGATGAGCAGTTCTTC.

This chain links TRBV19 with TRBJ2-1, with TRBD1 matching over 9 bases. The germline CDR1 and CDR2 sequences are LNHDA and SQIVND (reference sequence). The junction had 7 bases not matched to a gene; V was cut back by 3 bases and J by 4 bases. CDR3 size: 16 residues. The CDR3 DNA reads TGTGCCAGTAGTATCGAGGGGACAGGGATTTACAATGAGCAGTTCTTC. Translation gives CASSIEGTGIYNEQFF.

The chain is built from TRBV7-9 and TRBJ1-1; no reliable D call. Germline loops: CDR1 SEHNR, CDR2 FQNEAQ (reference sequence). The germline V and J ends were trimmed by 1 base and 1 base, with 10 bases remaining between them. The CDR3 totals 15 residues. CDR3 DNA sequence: TGTGCCAGCAGCTTAGGTCGCAGCGCGAACACTGAAGCTTTCTTT. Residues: CASSLGRSANTEAFF.

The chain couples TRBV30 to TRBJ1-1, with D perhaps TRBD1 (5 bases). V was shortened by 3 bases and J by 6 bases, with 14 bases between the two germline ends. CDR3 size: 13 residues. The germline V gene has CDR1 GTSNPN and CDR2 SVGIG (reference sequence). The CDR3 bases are TGTGCCTGGAGCGCGATGCGGGACGCTGAAGCTTTCTTT. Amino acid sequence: CAWSAMRDAEAFF.